The clone carrying this T cell receptor (beta chain) showed up just a few times. Clones were read by immunoSEQ multiplex PCR, and TCRdb kept only the in-frame ones, dropping some. The sample lists under 300,000 clones, around 87% occurring once. These data are taken from a study of blood T cell repertoires in COVID-19. This study enrolled people aged about 18 to 90 from approximately 24 US geographic areas. Cohorts were assigned according to the clinical history that participants reported. The CDR3 has 14 residues. J was trimmed by 0 bases and V by 7 bases; bases with no gene match: 7. The germline V gene encodes CDR1 SQVTM and CDR2 ANQGSEA.

This sequence originates from a middle-aged woman with acute COVID-19. The sample consisted of PBMCs or T cells enriched from blood (not recorded which). The chain recombines TRBV29-1 with TRBJ1-1, with TRBD1 identical over 8 bases. The CDR3 DNA reads as TGCAGCGCAAAAACAGGGGGGATGAACACTGAAGCTTTCTTT. Translation gives CSAKTGGMNTEAFF.